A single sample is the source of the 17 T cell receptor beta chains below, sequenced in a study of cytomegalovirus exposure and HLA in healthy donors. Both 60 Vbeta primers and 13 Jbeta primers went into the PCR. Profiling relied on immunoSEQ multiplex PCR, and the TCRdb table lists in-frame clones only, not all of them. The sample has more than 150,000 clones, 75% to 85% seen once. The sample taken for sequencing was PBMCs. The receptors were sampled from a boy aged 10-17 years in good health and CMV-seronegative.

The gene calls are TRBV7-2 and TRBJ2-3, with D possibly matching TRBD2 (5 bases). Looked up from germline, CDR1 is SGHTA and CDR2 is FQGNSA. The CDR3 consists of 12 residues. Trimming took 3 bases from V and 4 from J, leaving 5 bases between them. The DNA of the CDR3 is TGTGCCAGCAGCTTCGGGGCAGATACGCAGTATTTT. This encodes CASSFGADTQYF.

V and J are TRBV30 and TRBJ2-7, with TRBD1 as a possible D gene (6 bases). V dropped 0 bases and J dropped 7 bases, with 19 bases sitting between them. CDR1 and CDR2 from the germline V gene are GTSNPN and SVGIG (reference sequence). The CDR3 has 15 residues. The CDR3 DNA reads TGTGCCTGGAGTGTTACTCCGGACAGTTCGGAAGAGCAGTACTTC. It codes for CAWSVTPDSSEEQYF.

CDR3 sequence (DNA): TGCGCCAGCAGCCGGACGGGACTAGCGGACTACAATGAGCAGTTCTTC. It translates to CASSRTGLADYNEQFF. V usage is TRBV4-3 and J usage is TRBJ2-1, with 11 bases that match TRBD2. Germline V gene data show CDR1 as LGHNA and CDR2 as YSLEER. V dropped 4 bases and J dropped 3; count of bases not matched to a gene: 5. The CDR3 consists of 16 residues.

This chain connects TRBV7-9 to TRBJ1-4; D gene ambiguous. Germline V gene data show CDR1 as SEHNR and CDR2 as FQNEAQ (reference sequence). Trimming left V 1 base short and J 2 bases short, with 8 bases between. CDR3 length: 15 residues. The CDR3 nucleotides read TGTGCCAGCAGCTTAGGGCCAGTTACTAATGAAAAACTGTTTTTT. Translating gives CASSLGPVTNEKLFF. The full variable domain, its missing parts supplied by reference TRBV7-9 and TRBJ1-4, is DTGVSQNPRHKITKRGQNVTFRCDPISEHNRLYWYRQTLGQGPEFLTYFQNEAQLEKSRLLSDRFSAERPKGSFSTLEIQRTEQGDSAMYLCASSLGPVTNEKLFFGSGTQLSVL.

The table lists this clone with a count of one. CDR3: CASSLTGGSGEKLFF. The CDR3, as DNA: TGTGCCAGCAGCTTAACAGGGGGCTCGGGTGAAAAACTGTTTTTT. J is TRBJ1-4 and V is TRBV5-8; 9 bases map to TRBD1. CDR3 length: 15 amino acids. Per germline, CDR1 SGHTS and CDR2 YDEGEE. J gave up 7 bases and V 2 bases, and 6 bases lay outside the gene matches. Full variable domain (rest looked up from reference TRBV5-8 and TRBJ1-4): EAGVTQSPTHLIKTRGQQATLRCSPISGHTSVYWYQQALGLGLQFLLWYDEGEERNRGNFPPRFSGRQFPNYSSELNVNALELEDSALYLCASSLTGGSGEKLFFGSGTQLSVL.

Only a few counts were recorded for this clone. In DNA form, the CDR3 reads TGCAGCGCTTTCACCGGGACAGGGGGCTATGGCTACACCTTC. Protein sequence: CSAFTGTGGYGYTF. The chain is built from TRBV29-1 and TRBJ1-2, with 11 bases matching TRBD1. Trimming cost V 7 bases and J 4 bases; bases outside gene matches: 8. From germline, CDR1 is SQVTM and CDR2 ANQGSEA. The CDR3 has 14 residues.

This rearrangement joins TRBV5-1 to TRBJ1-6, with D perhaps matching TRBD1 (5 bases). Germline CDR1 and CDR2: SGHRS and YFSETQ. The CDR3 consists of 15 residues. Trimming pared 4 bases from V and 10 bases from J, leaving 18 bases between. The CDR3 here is CASSQAGGSWSPLHF. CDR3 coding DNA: TGCGCCAGCAGCCAAGCCGGGGGAAGTTGGTCACCCCTCCACTTT.

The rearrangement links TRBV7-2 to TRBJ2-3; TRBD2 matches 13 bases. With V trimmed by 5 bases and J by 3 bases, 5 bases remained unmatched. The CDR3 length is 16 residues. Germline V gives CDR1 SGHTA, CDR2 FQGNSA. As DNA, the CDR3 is TGTGCCAGCAGCATAGGACTAGCGGGAGAAACAGATACGCAGTATTTT. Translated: CASSIGLAGETDTQYF.

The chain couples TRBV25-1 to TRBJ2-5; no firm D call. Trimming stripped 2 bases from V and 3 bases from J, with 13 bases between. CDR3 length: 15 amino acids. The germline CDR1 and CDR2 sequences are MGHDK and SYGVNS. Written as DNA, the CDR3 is TGTGCCAGCAGTGAAGAGGCAAGGAGCGAAGAGACCCAGTACTTC. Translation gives CASSEEARSEETQYF.

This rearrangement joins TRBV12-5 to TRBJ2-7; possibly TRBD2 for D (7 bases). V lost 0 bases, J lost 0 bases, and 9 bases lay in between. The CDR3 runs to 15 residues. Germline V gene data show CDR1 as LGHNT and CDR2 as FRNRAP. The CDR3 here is CASGLVGGDSYEQYF. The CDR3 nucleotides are TGTGCTAGTGGTTTGGTAGGGGGGGACTCCTACGAGCAGTACTTC.

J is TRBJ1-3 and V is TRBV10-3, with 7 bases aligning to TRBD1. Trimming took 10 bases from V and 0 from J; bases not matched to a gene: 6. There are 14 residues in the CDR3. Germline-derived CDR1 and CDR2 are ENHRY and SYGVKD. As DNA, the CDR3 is TGTGCCAGTACGGGACAGAGCTCTGGAAACACCATATATTTT. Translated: CASTGQSSGNTIYF.

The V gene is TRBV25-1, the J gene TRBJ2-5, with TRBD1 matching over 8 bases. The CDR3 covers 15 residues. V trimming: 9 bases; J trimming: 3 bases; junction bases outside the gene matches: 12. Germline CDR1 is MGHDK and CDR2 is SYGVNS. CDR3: CASAFGPGGKETQYF. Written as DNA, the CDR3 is TGTGCCAGTGCCTTCGGCCCAGGGGGCAAAGAGACCCAGTACTTC.

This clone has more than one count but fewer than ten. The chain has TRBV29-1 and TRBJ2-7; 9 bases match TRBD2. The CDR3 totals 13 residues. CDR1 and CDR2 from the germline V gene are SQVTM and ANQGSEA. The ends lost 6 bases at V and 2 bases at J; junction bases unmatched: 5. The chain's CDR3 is CSVRGRATYEQYF. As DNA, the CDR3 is TGCAGCGTCCGCGGGAGGGCCACCTACGAGCAGTACTTC.

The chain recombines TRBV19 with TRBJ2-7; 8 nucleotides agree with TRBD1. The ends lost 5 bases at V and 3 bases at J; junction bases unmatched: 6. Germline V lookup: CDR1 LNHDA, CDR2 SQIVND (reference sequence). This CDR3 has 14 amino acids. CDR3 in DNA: TGTGCCAGTAGTCCGGCAGGGGGCGGCTACGAGCAGTACTTC. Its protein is CASSPAGGGYEQYF.

The CDR3 nucleotides are TGCGCCAGCAGCCCTGCCGGGACAGGCACTGAAGCTTTCTTT. Protein product: CASSPAGTGTEAFF. The V call is TRBV5-1, the J call TRBJ1-1; 8 bases are shared with TRBD1. Germline V gene data show CDR1 as SGHRS and CDR2 as YFSETQ. Trimming removed 4 bases from V and 4 bases from J; junction bases left unmatched: 6. The CDR3 spans 14 residues.

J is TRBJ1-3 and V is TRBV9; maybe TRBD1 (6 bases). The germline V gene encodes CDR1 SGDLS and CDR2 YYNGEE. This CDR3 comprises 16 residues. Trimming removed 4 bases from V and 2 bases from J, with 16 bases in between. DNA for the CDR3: TGTGCCAGCAGCTCACCAACCTGGGACACTGGAAACACCATATATTTT. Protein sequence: CASSSPTWDTGNTIYF.

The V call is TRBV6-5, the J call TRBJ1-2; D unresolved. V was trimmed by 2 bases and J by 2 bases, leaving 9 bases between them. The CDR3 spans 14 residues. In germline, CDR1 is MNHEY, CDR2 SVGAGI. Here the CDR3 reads CASSYGQENYGYTF. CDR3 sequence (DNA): TGTGCCAGCAGTTACGGGCAGGAAAACTATGGCTACACCTTC.